The 18 T cell receptor beta chains listed next were all sequenced from one sample in a study of vaccination effects on CD4 cells after COVID-19. No antigen is known for these receptors. Pools of viral peptides were used by the ViraFEST assay to expand antigen-specific CD4+ T cells ahead of sequencing. The authors isolated CD4+ T cells after ten to eleven days of culture. Absence of prior SARS-CoV-2 infection characterized the vaccine recipients, who showed negative nucleocapsid antibodies. Produced via immunoSEQ multiplex PCR; TCRdb's table is partial and in-frame only. Of about 63,000 clones in the sample, 70% to 85% are singletons; the top ten hold 3.5% to 4.5%. Sequencing was performed on CD4+ T cells from PBMCs cultured with HCoV-OC43 spike peptides, taken before COVID-19 vaccination. Noted subset: HCoV-OC43 spike overlapping peptide pool stimulation. These receptors originate from a human donor who received a COVID-19 vaccine.

The chain carries TRBV7-2 and TRBJ2-4; a weak D match, TRBD2 (5 bases). The CDR3 sequence is 15 residues long. Trimming took off 6 bases at V and 5 bases at J, with 17 bases between the two ends. CDR1 and CDR2 (germline): SGHTA, FQGNSA. CDR3 amino acids: CASSFLAFKQNIQYF. As DNA, the CDR3 is TGTGCCAGCAGTTTCTTAGCGTTTAAGCAAAACATTCAGTACTTC.

Judged by abundance, this clone is large. The V and J genes are TRBV5-1 and TRBJ1-6; no firm D call. Germline V gene sequence: CDR1 SGHRS, CDR2 YFSETQ. The V end was cut by 0 bases, the J end by 0 bases, with 10 bases between. CDR3 length: 17 residues. The CDR3 protein is CASSLGDGSSYNSPLHF. CDR3 nucleotides: TGCGCCAGCAGCTTGGGAGACGGAAGCTCCTATAATTCACCCCTCCACTTT.

The chain joins TRBV5-6 to TRBJ2-6, with a weak D call TRBD1 (6 bases). This CDR3 spans 16 amino acids. The germline gives CDR1 SGHDT, CDR2 YYEEEE. Trimming took off 4 bases at V and 2 bases at J, with 13 bases between the two ends. CDR3 sequence reads: CASSTDSLAGANVLTF. The CDR3 nucleotides read TGTGCCAGCAGCACGGACAGTTTGGCTGGGGCCAACGTCCTGACTTTC.

The V call is TRBV19, the J call TRBJ2-1; 8 nucleotides agree with TRBD1. J gave up 3 bases and V 3 bases, and 7 bases lay outside the gene matches. The length of the CDR3 is 16 residues. Looked up from germline, CDR1 is LNHDA and CDR2 is SQIVND (reference sequence). CDR3 region: CASSMSQGAIYNEQFF. The CDR3 bases are TGTGCCAGTAGTATGAGTCAGGGGGCAATCTACAATGAGCAGTTCTTC.

The chain has TRBV5-1 and TRBJ2-1; 11 bases map to TRBD2. The CDR3 runs 16 residues. The germline V gene encodes CDR1 SGHRS and CDR2 YFSETQ. J was trimmed by 4 bases and V by 3 bases; bases with no gene match: 6. Here the CDR3 reads CASSSPGLAVYNEQFF. As DNA, the CDR3 is TGCGCCAGCAGCTCCCCGGGACTAGCGGTGTACAATGAGCAGTTCTTC. The full variable domain, its missing parts supplied by reference TRBV5-1 and TRBJ2-1, is KAGVTQTPRYLIKTRGQQVTLSCSPISGHRSVSWYQQTPGQGLQFLFEYFSETQRNKGNFPGRFSGRQFSNSRSEMNVSTLELGDSALYLCASSSPGLAVYNEQFFGPGTRLTVL.

As DNA, the CDR3 is TGTGCCAGCAGCTCAGGACAGGCAATGTTGGGGTATGGCTACACCTTC. This encodes CASSSGQAMLGYGYTF. The V and J genes are TRBV3-1 (or the pseudogene TRBV3-2) and TRBJ1-2; 7 nucleotides match TRBD1. V dropped 5 bases and J dropped 5; count of bases not matched to a gene: 14. The germline V gene encodes CDR1 LGHDT and CDR2 YNNKEL (reference sequence). The CDR3 runs to 16 residues.

The chain joins TRBV19 to TRBJ1-2; D not certain. With 4 bases removed from V and 7 bases from J, the gap between germline ends came to 16 bases. The CDR3 extends over 14 amino acids. Germline-derived CDR1 and CDR2 are LNHDA and SQIVND (reference sequence). CDR3 amino acids: CASSTPTKRRGYTF. The CDR3 coding sequence is TGTGCCAGTAGTACCCCGACGAAGCGACGTGGCTACACCTTC. The full variable domain, its missing parts supplied by reference TRBV19 and TRBJ1-2, is DGGITQSPKYLFRKEGQNVTLSCEQNLNHDAMYWYRQDPGQGLRLIYYSQIVNDFQKGDIAEGYSVSREKKESFPLTVTSAQKNPTAFYLCASSTPTKRRGYTFGSGTRLTVV.

The J gene is TRBJ2-7, the V gene TRBV6-5; no clear D gene. Germline-derived CDR1 and CDR2 are MNHEY and SVGAGI. V lost 5 bases, J lost 1 base, and 9 bases lay in between. This CDR3 region has 13 residues. The CDR3 here is CASSLGWSYEQYV. CDR3 coding DNA: TGTGCCAGCAGTCTGGGGTGGTCCTACGAGCAGTACGTC.

This sequence joins TRBV25-1 and TRBJ1-2; D not resolved. The germline V gene has CDR1 MGHDK and CDR2 SYGVNS. This CDR3 is built from 11 residues. V lost 5 bases to trimming and J lost 5 bases, with 6 bases between them. The CDR3: CASSKGYGYTF. As DNA, the CDR3 is TGTGCCAGCAGTAAAGGTTATGGCTACACCTTC.

This chain connects TRBV2 to TRBJ1-1; D is unresolved. There are 13 residues in the CDR3. V gave up 3 bases and J gave up 2 bases, with 7 bases separating them. Germline V CDR1 and CDR2: SNHLY, FYNNEI. CDR3 DNA: TGTGCCAGCAGTGATTCAGGAAACACTGAAGCTTTCTTT. Translated, it gives CASSDSGNTEAFF.

The rearrangement uses TRBV5-1 and TRBJ2-6; D ambiguous. V was cut by 10 bases and J by 2 bases, with 16 bases left in between. This CDR3 has 15 residues. The germline V gene encodes CDR1 SGHRS and CDR2 YFSETQ. For the CDR3, the DNA is TGCGCCTCCGGCCTGATTATGGCTGGGGCCAACGTCCTGACTTTC. It yields the protein CASGLIMAGANVLTF.

This chain joins TRBV21-1 and TRBJ1-1; TRBD1, as called in the table, went unchecked against the DNA. TRBV21-1 is given as a pseudogene. There are 16 residues in the CDR3. CDR3 protein: CASSPRRDTSLREAFF. The CDR3 DNA reads TGTGCCAGCAGCCCCCGCAGGGACACCTCTCTGAGGGAAGCTTTCTTT.

V usage is TRBV7-9 and J usage is TRBJ2-1; D may be TRBD2 (6 bases). The length of the CDR3 is 15 residues. In germline, CDR1 is SEHNR, CDR2 FQNEAQ (reference sequence). V shed 5 bases and J shed 0 bases, with 11 bases lying between them. CDR3 bases: TGTGCCAGCAGCGGGGGGAGGAGCTCCTACAATGAGCAGTTCTTC. Amino acids: CASSGGRSSYNEQFF.

The CDR3 DNA follows: TGTGCCAGCAGCGTATCGGAGTCAACTAATGAAAAACTGTTTTTT. Its protein product is CASSVSESTNEKLFF. The gene calls are TRBV9 and TRBJ1-4, with D unresolved. Germline V lookup: CDR1 SGDLS, CDR2 YYNGEE. The V and J ends lost 1 base and 0 bases respectively, with 7 bases between them. There are 15 residues in the CDR3.

The gene calls are TRBV7-2 and TRBJ1-2, with TRBD1 as a possible D gene (5 bases). V was trimmed by 0 bases and J by 4 bases, leaving 9 bases between them. The length of the CDR3 is 14 residues. Germline V gene sequence: CDR1 SGHTA, CDR2 FQGNSA. The chain's CDR3 is CASSLAGGGYGYTF. The CDR3 region has the DNA TGTGCCAGCAGCTTAGCTGGGGGTGGCTATGGCTACACCTTC.

The V call is TRBV7-9, the J call TRBJ1-4, with a possible D match to TRBD1 (5 bases). CDR3 length: 15 amino acids. Germline V CDR1 and CDR2: SEHNR, FQNEAQ (reference sequence). Trimming took off 2 bases at V and 0 bases at J, with 7 bases between the two ends. The CDR3 protein is CASSLQGSTNEKLFF. CDR3 DNA: TGTGCCAGCAGCTTACAGGGATCAACTAATGAAAAACTGTTTTTT. The whole variable domain, filled in from reference TRBV7-9 and TRBJ1-4, reads DTGVSQNPRHKITKRGQNVTFRCDPISEHNRLYWYRQTLGQGPEFLTYFQNEAQLEKSRLLSDRFSAERPKGSFSTLEIQRTEQGDSAMYLCASSLQGSTNEKLFFGSGTQLSVL.

The chain links TRBV24-1 to TRBJ1-2; no definite D call. Germline CDR1 reads KGHDR; CDR2 reads SFDVKD. The CDR3 spans 14 residues. V dropped 3 bases and J dropped 2 bases, with 9 bases sitting between them. CDR3 DNA: TGTGCCACCAGTGATCCTGGTGGGAACTATGGCTACACCTTC. This translates into CATSDPGGNYGYTF.

The chain joins TRBV3-1 (or the pseudogene TRBV3-2) to TRBJ2-7; D is uncertain. This CDR3 is built from 15 residues. The germline V and J ends were trimmed by 6 bases and 0 bases, with 15 bases remaining between them. Per the germline V gene, CDR1 is LGHDT and CDR2 is YNNKEL (reference sequence). CDR3 coding DNA: TGTGCCAGCAGTGTCGGGCCCCAGAGCTCCTACGAGCAGTACGTC. Its protein product is CASSVGPQSSYEQYV.